This T cell receptor beta chain was found in a study of cytomegalovirus exposure and HLA in healthy donors. On the study more broadly: A data release that came early held some 79 million unique TCRs from HLA-typed donors. Study outcomes and limitations: A list of 150 or so TCR beta chains associated with cytomegalovirus was given. There were some V segments, including TRBV6-2 and TRBV6-3, excluded as indistinguishable. The classifier reportedly diagnosed cytomegalovirus status with high sensitivity and specificity.

PCR employed 60 Vbeta and 13 Jbeta primers. Using immunoSEQ multiplex PCR, the repertoire was profiled, and TCRdb retains in-frame clones only, with some absent. The sample lists over 150,000 clones, over 75% seen once, with 5.5% to 6.5% in the top ten. This CDR3 is 15 amino acids long. The V gene's germline CDR1 is LGHNA and CDR2 YNFKEQ. V shed 0 bases and J shed 3 bases, with 12 bases lying between them. About this clone: Its antigen is as yet unknown.

The receptor comes from a middle-aged woman in good health and CMV-seropositive. The sequencing sample was made of PBMCs. The rearrangement uses TRBV4-2 and TRBJ2-7; D not resolved. This chain's CDR3 is CASSQDGGERYEQYF. Written as DNA, the CDR3 is TGTGCCAGCAGCCAAGATGGCGGAGAGCGCTACGAGCAGTACTTC.